The rows below give T cell receptor beta chains drawn from one sample of a study of T cells in Graves' hyperthyroidism and ophthalmopathy. Each CDR3 protein is one row after TCRdb ran MiXCR on the multiplex PCR reads. The sample carries 660,000 or so distinct CDR3 sequences, about 45% recorded once. What was sequenced was peripheral blood or thyroid tissue (not recorded which). The receptors shown here come from an adult man with Graves' disease, either hyperthyroidism or ophthalmopathy (not recorded which). The conserved cysteine and the conserved F or W are not part of the CDR3 here. The order of the fields is V gene, J gene, CDR3 protein.

TRBV10-3,TRBJ2-7,AISEEGRYEQY
TRBV2,TRBJ2-5,ASSDVGLQETQY
TRBV19,TRBJ1-1,ASSIAGGTGTEAF
TRBV7-3,TRBJ2-3,ASSPTGARTDTQY
TRBV9,TRBJ1-3,ASSALGRAGNTIY
TRBV7-2,TRBJ2-5,ASRLPGLAGGKETQY
TRBV12-3/TRBV12-4,TRBJ1-2,ASSSFGARGYGYT
TRBV20-1,TRBJ1-1,SARLGATEAF
TRBV25-1,TRBJ1-1,ASRGQVAEAF
TRBV16,TRBJ1-4,ASSQSWGQINEKLF
TRBV2,TRBJ1-6,ASSEGPRWYNSPLH
TRBV12-3/TRBV12-4,TRBJ1-2,ASVSGRNYGHT
TRBV7-8,TRBJ1-4,ASSLARQGGLNEKLF
TRBV2,TRBJ1-3,ASSEFKGGTIY
TRBV12-3/TRBV12-4,TRBJ2-5,ASSLQRGRGETQY
TRBV5-1,TRBJ2-2,ASSLGGTGELF
TRBV7-2,TRBJ2-5,ASSSKYQETQY
TRBV10-3,TRBJ1-6,AISEPGDNSPLH
TRBV5-8,TRBJ2-7,ASSLDGGTYEQY
TRBV10-3,TRBJ1-3,ASSYSRGGDGNTIY
TRBV2,TRBJ1-1,ASSDIGGQVAF
TRBV14,TRBJ1-1,ASSQGHGYTEAF
TRBV20-1,TRBJ2-7,SAWGHSSYEQY
TRBV6-1,TRBJ1-6,ASSEGGYNSPLH
TRBV2,TRBJ2-7,ASRWDRGYEQY
TRBV7-9,TRBJ1-4,ASSWDGNEKLF
TRBV2,TRBJ2-7,ASSESGTGLRYEQY
TRBV29-1,TRBJ1-4,SVATGVNEKLF
TRBV16,TRBJ1-5,ASSLTGQGGGQPQH
TRBV12-3/TRBV12-4,TRBJ1-1,ASRPTGGYTEAF
TRBV6-5,TRBJ2-7,ASSPTIYEQY
TRBV5-8,TRBJ1-2,ASSWRTVRNYGYT
TRBV29-1,TRBJ1-6,SVRQGHSPLH
TRBV7-9,TRBJ2-7,ASRPASSYEQY
TRBV12-3/TRBV12-4,TRBJ2-1,ASSFGGGYNEQF
TRBV2,TRBJ2-5,ASSATSGDQETQY
TRBV24-1,TRBJ1-5,ATSDRTGRDQPQH
TRBV2,NA,ASSEGHAPSYNAQY
TRBV5-4,TRBJ2-6,ASSPRTGVNVLT
TRBV2,TRBJ1-1,ATLPGQLNTEAF
TRBV2,TRBJ1-2,ASSAGDAGGYT
TRBV2,TRBJ1-1,ASSSRRDRGLGDTEAF
TRBV29-1,TRBJ1-1,SAETVLMNTEAF
TRBV7-9,TRBJ1-5,ASISGIQPQH
TRBV7-2,TRBJ2-5,ASSHVGAQY
TRBV20-1,TRBJ2-5,SARELGSASGRVETQY
TRBV2,TRBJ1-5,ARSEDGLNQPQH
TRBV7-7,TRBJ2-5,ATRGRQETQY